One sample yielded the 32 T cell receptor beta chains listed below, sequenced in a study of T cell responses to AZD1222 COVID-19 vaccine. Measured with immunoSEQ multiplex PCR; TCRdb has only the in-frame clones, and not every one. Counted here are over 85,000 clones, around 94% occurring once; the ten biggest clones make up roughly 13%. Specimen: peripheral blood, collected on day 0 of AZD1222 vaccination. Every receptor here comes from an adult in good health.

The V call is TRBV7-7, the J call TRBJ2-5; D is unresolved. The V end was cut by 1 base, the J end by 4 bases, with 10 bases between. CDR3 length: 14 amino acids. The germline V gene encodes CDR1 SSHAT and CDR2 FNYEAQ (reference sequence). The CDR3 region is CASSLDSRGETQYF. The CDR3 DNA reads as TGTGCCAGCAGCTTAGATTCTAGAGGAGAGACCCAGTACTTC.

The CDR3 sequence: CASRGGTGISYTEAFF. The CDR3 region has the DNA TGTGCCAGTAGGGGCGGGACAGGGATATCGTACACTGAAGCTTTCTTT. The V and J genes are TRBV19 and TRBJ1-1; 9 bases align to TRBD1. CDR3 length equals 16 residues. Germline trimming cut 6 bases from V and 3 bases from J; bases unmatched to any gene: 11. Germline lookup yields CDR1 LNHDA and CDR2 SQIVND (reference sequence).

V usage is TRBV19 and J usage is TRBJ2-1, with D perhaps TRBD1 or TRBD2 (5 bases each). Germline CDR1 is LNHDA and CDR2 is SQIVND (reference sequence). V lost 3 bases, J lost 3 bases, and 12 bases lay in between. CDR3 length: 15 residues. The CDR3 DNA reads TGTGCCAGTAGTATGAGGGGAAGGAACTACAATGAGCAGTTCTTC. Translation: CASSMRGRNYNEQFF.

V usage is TRBV23-1 and J usage is TRBJ1-2; D is possibly TRBD1 (6 bases). TRBV23-1 is identified as an open reading frame with a role that is uncertain. The CDR3 is 12 amino acids. Trimming took 10 bases from V and 4 from J, leaving 13 bases between them. The CDR3 DNA is TGCGCCACCCAGGGGCAGACCTATGGCTACACCTTC. Encoded protein: CATQGQTYGYTF.

This sequence joins TRBV11-3 and TRBJ2-7; 14 nucleotides agree with TRBD2. With V trimmed by 5 bases and J by 4 bases, 4 bases remained unmatched. Germline CDR1 SGHNT, CDR2 YENEEA. The CDR3 has 15 residues. The CDR3 here is CASSPGTSGSYEQYF. The CDR3 DNA is TGTGCCAGCAGCCCGGGGACTAGCGGGAGTTACGAGCAGTACTTC.

The genes are TRBV5-1 and TRBJ2-3, with TRBD1 identical over 9 bases. Trimming took 3 bases from V and 1 from J; bases not matched to a gene: 9. The CDR3 contains 17 residues. The germline V gene encodes CDR1 SGHRS and CDR2 YFSETQ. CDR3 protein: CASSSSGTGLRTDTQYF. The CDR3 DNA is TGCGCCAGCAGCTCCTCCGGGACAGGGCTCCGCACAGATACGCAGTATTTT.

The chain is built from TRBV5-1 and TRBJ2-5; 7 nucleotides line up with TRBD2. With 5 bases clipped from V and 5 bases from J, the junction kept 12 bases outside the gene matches. CDR1 SGHRS and CDR2 YFSETQ come from the germline V gene. This CDR3 is 15 amino acids long. In DNA form, the CDR3 reads TGCGCCAGCAGTCCCGCGGCGGGAGTAGTCGAGACCCAGTACTTC. As protein: CASSPAAGVVETQYF. The whole variable domain, remainder taken from reference TRBV5-1 and TRBJ2-5, is KAGVTQTPRYLIKTRGQQVTLSCSPISGHRSVSWYQQTPGQGLQFLFEYFSETQRNKGNFPGRFSGRQFSNSRSEMNVSTLELGDSALYLCASSPAAGVVETQYFGPGTRLLVL.

About this clone: Within the sample, other DNA sequences also encode this same CDR3. The V gene is TRBV5-1, the J gene TRBJ1-4; D is unclear. The germline gives CDR1 SGHRS, CDR2 YFSETQ. The CDR3 extends over 15 amino acids. With 0 bases removed from V and 0 bases from J, the gap between germline ends came to 6 bases. As DNA, the CDR3 is TGCGCCAGCAGCTTGGTGGGTGCAACTAATGAAAAACTGTTTTTT. Amino acid sequence: CASSLVGATNEKLFF.

Worth noting for this clone: At the DNA level, this CDR3 is encoded by other sequences in the same sample as well. This CDR3 reads CASSEEETGGNTIYF. CDR3 sequence (DNA): TGTGCCAGCAGTGAAGAGGAGACAGGTGGAAACACCATATATTTT. The gene calls are TRBV2 and TRBJ1-3, with D maybe TRBD1 (6 bases). Trimming removed 1 base at V and 3 bases at J, with 10 bases between. The CDR3 has 15 amino acids. The V gene's germline CDR1 is SNHLY and CDR2 FYNNEI. Filled out from reference TRBV2 and TRBJ1-3, the complete variable domain reads EPEVTQTPSHQVTQMGQEVILRCVPISNHLYFYWYRQILGQKVEFLVSFYNNEISEKSEIFDDQFSVERPDGSNFTLKIRSTKLEDSAMYFCASSEEETGGNTIYFGEGSWLTVV.

The V call is TRBV9, the J call TRBJ2-1, with 14 positions matching TRBD2. Germline values: CDR1 SGDLS, CDR2 YYNGEE. CDR3 size: 19 residues. Losses at the gene ends were 3 bases for V and 7 bases for J; bases not matched to a gene: 15. CDR3 loop: CASSARRTSGRSEGNEQFF. For the CDR3, the DNA is TGTGCCAGCAGCGCACGTCGGACTAGCGGGAGGTCAGAGGGTAATGAGCAGTTCTTC.

V gene TRBV7-9 combines with J gene TRBJ1-1; no firm D call. With 1 base removed from V and 3 bases from J, the gap between germline ends came to 6 bases. The germline CDR1 and CDR2 sequences are SEHNR and FQNEAQ (reference sequence). The length of the CDR3 is 13 residues. This CDR3 is CASSLVGDTEAFF. Written as DNA, the CDR3 is TGTGCCAGCAGCTTAGTTGGGGACACTGAAGCTTTCTTT.

V and J are TRBV5-1 and TRBJ2-5, with 7 bases identical to TRBD2. V trimming: 2 bases; J trimming: 1 base; junction bases outside the gene matches: 17. Germline CDR1 and CDR2: SGHRS and YFSETQ. The CDR3 is 19 amino acids. The CDR3 bases are TGCGCCAGCAGCTTAGACCGAGTTGGGACTAAAAGGGGCCAAGAGACCCAGTACTTC. This translates into CASSLDRVGTKRGQETQYF.

The V gene is TRBV6-5, the J gene TRBJ1-6; 7 positions agree with TRBD1. The CDR3 covers 15 residues. The V gene's germline CDR1 is MNHEY and CDR2 SVGAGI. Trimming took 4 bases from V and 10 from J; bases not matched to a gene: 10. CDR3 sequence: CASSSTGTGESPLHF. In nucleotides, the CDR3 is TGTGCCAGCAGTTCGACCGGTACAGGGGAGTCACCCCTCCACTTT.

V gene TRBV2 combines with J gene TRBJ2-7, with D hard to call. The CDR3 is 12 amino acids. Trimming removed 11 bases from V and 0 bases from J, with 11 bases in between. Germline loops: CDR1 SNHLY, CDR2 FYNNEI. The CDR3 spells CASERTSYEQYF. CDR3 in DNA: TGTGCCTCGGAGAGGACCTCCTACGAGCAGTACTTC. The full variable domain, with the rest looked up from reference TRBV2 and TRBJ2-7, is EPEVTQTPSHQVTQMGQEVILRCVPISNHLYFYWYRQILGQKVEFLVSFYNNEISEKSEIFDDQFSVERPDGSNFTLKIRSTKLEDSAMYFCASERTSYEQYFGPGTRLTVT.

The gene calls are TRBV5-6 and TRBJ2-1; D may be TRBD1 (6 bases). This CDR3 is built from 16 residues. V lost 0 bases and J 0 bases, leaving 10 bases between the germline ends. Germline V lookup: CDR1 SGHDT, CDR2 YYEEEE. The CDR3 is CASSLGGTISYNEQFF. For the CDR3, the DNA is TGTGCCAGCAGCTTGGGGGGGACAATCTCCTACAATGAGCAGTTCTTC.

This rearrangement joins TRBV15 to TRBJ2-5; no firm D call. Trimming pared 1 base from V and 5 bases from J, leaving 8 bases between. CDR1 is LNHNV, CDR2 YYDKDF, per germline (reference sequence). There are 13 residues in the CDR3. CDR3 coding DNA: TGTGCCACCAGCAGAGGAGGTCCGGAGACCCAGTACTTC. Its protein is CATSRGGPETQYF. Full variable domain (rest looked up from reference TRBV15 and TRBJ2-5): DAMVIQNPRYQVTQFGKPVTLSCSQTLNHNVMYWYQQKSSQAPKLLFHYYDKDFNNEADTPDNFQSRRPNTSFCFLDIRSPGLGDTAMYLCATSRGGPETQYFGPGTRLLVL.

The chain joins TRBV19 to TRBJ1-2; the D is unclear. Deletions cut 7 bases from V and 3 bases from J, with 9 bases between. The CDR3 spans 12 residues. Germline V gene sequence: CDR1 LNHDA, CDR2 SQIVND (reference sequence). The CDR3 is CASKRQDYGYTF. CDR3 DNA sequence: TGTGCCAGTAAAAGGCAAGACTATGGCTACACCTTC.

The CDR3 reads CASSLQHNTEAFF. The CDR3 bases are TGTGCCAGCAGCCTACAACATAACACTGAAGCTTTCTTT. This chain joins TRBV7-3 and TRBJ1-1; no definite D call. The CDR3 has 13 residues. V was trimmed by 5 bases and J by 2 bases, leaving 9 bases between them. The germline V gene has CDR1 SGHTA and CDR2 FQGTGA.

The gene calls are TRBV27 and TRBJ2-7; weak D call: TRBD2 (5 bases). Germline assignment: CDR1 MNHEY and CDR2 SMNVEV (reference sequence). This CDR3 has 17 residues. V lost 4 bases to trimming and J lost 0 bases, with 19 bases between them. The chain's CDR3 is CASSSWSGDTNSYEQYF. The CDR3 DNA sequence: TGTGCCAGCAGTTCCTGGAGCGGAGACACTAACTCCTACGAGCAGTACTTC.

V is TRBV4-1 and J is TRBJ1-5; TRBD1 is a possible D gene (5 bases). The germline V and J ends were trimmed by 1 base and 7 bases, with 11 bases remaining between them. The CDR3 has 14 residues. In germline, CDR1 is MGHRA, CDR2 YSYEKL. The CDR3 here is CASSQAGVVQPQHF. DNA of the CDR3: TGCGCCAGCAGCCAAGCGGGGGTCGTCCAGCCCCAGCATTTT.

The rearrangement links TRBV25-1 to TRBJ1-1; TRBD1 agrees at 7 bases. The CDR3 is made up of 13 amino acids. The V gene end was trimmed by 5 bases and the J gene end by 4 bases; junction bases not matched to a gene: 4. The germline V gene encodes CDR1 MGHDK and CDR2 SYGVNS. DNA of the CDR3: TGTGCCAGCAGTTCTGCAGGGGGCACTGAAGCTTTCTTT. It translates to CASSSAGGTEAFF.

Comments on this clone: Other DNA sequences in the same sample also yield this CDR3. The J gene is TRBJ2-3, the V gene TRBV2; D is undetermined. V lost 6 bases and J 2 bases, leaving 9 bases between the germline ends. Germline-derived CDR1 and CDR2 are SNHLY and FYNNEI. CDR3 length: 13 residues. CDR3 in DNA: TGTGCCAGCAGCGGAAGTTTCACAGATACGCAGTATTTT. Its protein product is CASSGSFTDTQYF.

V usage is TRBV18 and J usage is TRBJ2-7, with 9 bases matching TRBD1. The CDR3 length is 14 residues. Germline lookup yields CDR1 KGHSH and CDR2 LQKENI. J lost 7 bases, V lost 5 bases, and 9 bases had no gene match. The CDR3 DNA follows: TGTGCCAGCTCAACCGGGACAGGGACCGGAGAGCAGTACTTC. This codes for CASSTGTGTGEQYF.

This rearrangement joins TRBV27 to TRBJ2-5; D may be TRBD2 (6 bases). The CDR3 contains 15 residues. Germline lookup yields CDR1 MNHEY and CDR2 SMNVEV (reference sequence). Trimming took off 4 bases at V and 5 bases at J, with 17 bases between the two ends. The chain's CDR3 is CASSSSRLVGETQYF. Here the CDR3 DNA reads TGTGCCAGCAGTTCGAGTCGACTAGTTGGGGAGACCCAGTACTTC.

The J gene is TRBJ2-2, the V gene TRBV18; tentatively, D is TRBD2 (6 bases). The V gene's germline CDR1 is KGHSH and CDR2 LQKENI. Trimming removed 6 bases from V and 1 base from J, with 9 bases in between. This CDR3 region has 14 residues. The CDR3: CASSPGRNTGELFF. CDR3 coding DNA: TGTGCCAGCTCTCCCGGGAGGAACACCGGGGAGCTGTTTTTT.

This chain connects TRBV10-3 to TRBJ1-1; D gene uncertain. The CDR3 totals 13 residues. Germline CDR1 reads ENHRY; CDR2 reads SYGVKD. Between the trimmed V and J ends, which lost 1 base and 5 bases, there was a span of 8 bases. The CDR3 sequence: CAISEYRDTEAFF. Written as DNA, the CDR3 is TGTGCCATCAGTGAGTATCGGGATACTGAAGCTTTCTTT.

CDR3 sequence reads: CASSLSTGGTEAFF. DNA for the CDR3: TGTGCCAGCAGCTTAAGTACCGGAGGCACTGAAGCTTTCTTT. This chain links TRBV11-1 with TRBJ1-1, with unresolved D. Trimming took 2 bases from V and 4 from J, leaving 11 bases between them. CDR1 SGHAT and CDR2 FQDESV come from the germline V gene (reference sequence). The CDR3 sequence is 14 residues long.

This chain links TRBV14 with TRBJ2-5; maybe TRBD1 (5 bases). The CDR3 is made up of 14 amino acids. Per the germline V gene, CDR1 is SGHDN and CDR2 is FVKESK. The V gene lost 2 bases and the J gene lost 2 bases, with 9 bases spanning the gap. CDR3 amino acids: CASSQTGLQETQYF. CDR3 nucleotides: TGTGCCAGCAGCCAAACAGGTTTACAAGAGACCCAGTACTTC.

This chain joins TRBV6-5 and TRBJ2-7; a weak D match, TRBD1 (7 bases). V shed 6 bases and J shed 1 base, with 10 bases lying between them. This CDR3 region has 13 residues. CDR1 and CDR2 from the germline V gene are MNHEY and SVGAGI. This chain's CDR3 is CASREGASYEQYF. CDR3 nucleotides: TGTGCCAGCAGGGAGGGGGCATCCTACGAGCAGTACTTC.

The genes are TRBV3-1 (or the pseudogene TRBV3-2) and TRBJ2-5; 9 bases map to TRBD2. Germline CDR1 LGHDT, CDR2 YNNKEL (reference sequence). With V trimmed by 2 bases and J by 7 bases, 17 bases remained unmatched. The CDR3 extends over 18 amino acids. The CDR3 DNA sequence: TGTGCCAGCAGCCAATCCGTGGGCGGGAGGGCCTATATTCCGACCCAGTACTTC. This gives the protein CASSQSVGGRAYIPTQYF.

The count of this clone is one. V gene TRBV24-1 combines with J gene TRBJ1-2; 9 nucleotides match TRBD1. Germline CDR1 and CDR2: KGHDR and SFDVKD. The ends lost 8 bases at V and 8 bases at J; junction bases unmatched: 5. The CDR3 contains 12 residues. In nucleotides, the CDR3 is TGTGCCACCATTCCGGGACAGGGAGGCTACACCTTC. Residues: CATIPGQGGYTF.

The V call is TRBV4-2, the J call TRBJ1-3; possibly TRBD1 for D (5 bases). The germline CDR1 and CDR2 sequences are LGHNA and YNFKEQ. Between the trimmed V and J ends, which lost 1 base and 0 bases, there was a span of 16 bases. The CDR3 loop spans 18 amino acids. CDR3 coding DNA: TGTGCCAGCAGCCAAGTGGGGGGAGGGTCCTACTCTGGAAACACCATATATTTT. Translating gives CASSQVGGGSYSGNTIYF.